The rows below give T cell receptor beta chains drawn from one sample of a study of blood T cell repertoires in COVID-19. The repertoire was sequenced with immunoSEQ multiplex PCR; TCRdb's copy has only in-frame clones and lacks some. Among about 110,000 clones listed, approximately 72% were seen once. Sequencing was done on a sample of peripheral blood. These TCRs come from a woman aged 70-85 years with acute or convalescent COVID-19. CDR3s include the opening cysteine and the closing phenylalanine or tryptophan. The order of the fields is V gene, D gene, clone size, J gene, CDR3 DNA, CDR3 protein. D genes are given only for firm matches. Clone size is not always given. Where it is, it says once, few, many or a class for expanded clones.

TRBV29-1	TRBD2	.	TRBJ2-1	TGCAGCGGGACGGGTCCTGGCGGGGGGCTGAATGAGCAGTTCTTC	CSGTGPGGGLNEQFF
TRBV30	TRBD1	.	TRBJ1-2	TGTGCCTGGAGGGACAGGGGAGAGGGTGGCTACACCTTC	CAWRDRGEGGYTF
TRBV6-1	.	few	TRBJ1-2	TGTGCCAGCAGTGAAGATGCGGGCCACTATGGCTACACCTTC	CASSEDAGHYGYTF
TRBV19	.	.	TRBJ2-5	TGTGCCAGTAGTACGGAGGGGCAAGAGACCCAGTACTTC	CASSTEGQETQYF
TRBV2	.	.	TRBJ2-1	TGTGCCAGCGAATTGGGCCACAATGAGCAGTTCTTC	CASELGHNEQFF
TRBV7-9	.	.	TRBJ2-1	TGTGCCAGCAGCTTAGAATCCAGGGAAAAGCAGTTCTTC	CASSLESREKQFF
TRBV27	.	.	TRBJ1-2	TGTGCCAGCAGTCAACAGGGCTTCGCTAACTATGGCTACACCTTC	CASSQQGFANYGYTF
TRBV19	TRBD1	.	TRBJ1-5	TGTGCCAGTAGGGACAGGGGTACACCCCAGCATTTT	CASRDRGTPQHF
TRBV25-1	TRBD2	.	TRBJ2-2	TGTGCCAGCAGCCCGCGGGAGACCGGGGAGCTGTTTTTT	CASSPRETGELFF
TRBV10-3	TRBD2	.	TRBJ2-3	TGTGCCATCAGTGAGGGGGGCCCGGGAGGGGATACGCAGTATTTT	CAISEGGPGGDTQYF
TRBV2	TRBD2	.	TRBJ2-3	TGTGCCAGCAGCCTGGGACTAGCGGGGAGGATACGGGGCACAGATACGCAGTATTTT	CASSLGLAGRIRGTDTQYF
TRBV30	TRBD1	.	TRBJ2-3	TGTGCCTGGAGCACAGGGGCTAGCACAGATACGCAGTATTTT	CAWSTGASTDTQYF
TRBV2	.	.	TRBJ2-3	TGTGCCAGCAGATTAGTCCGGGGTGGGCCCACAGATACGCAGTATTTT	CASRLVRGGPTDTQYF
TRBV28	.	.	TRBJ1-1	TGTGCCAGCCCGAGCCCGACAGGTCTGAACACTGAAGCTTTCTTT	CASPSPTGLNTEAFF
TRBV6-5	TRBD2	.	TRBJ2-3	TGTGCCAGCAGTCGGGACTACTCCACAGATACGCAGTATTTT	CASSRDYSTDTQYF
TRBV7-6	.	.	TRBJ2-1	TGTGCCAGCAGCTTAGACGGGGGTTCCTACAATGAGCAGTTCTTC	CASSLDGGSYNEQFF
TRBV19	.	.	TRBJ1-1	TGTGCCAGTAGTAACAGGGTTCCTGAAGCTTTCTTT	CASSNRVPEAFF
TRBV6-5	TRBD1	few	TRBJ2-7	TGTGCCAGCAGCCGGGACAGGGCCTACGAGCAGTACTTC	CASSRDRAYEQYF
TRBV3-1/TRBV3-2	.	.	TRBJ2-5	TGTGCCAGCAGCCAACTCAGGGAGACCCAGTACTTC	CASSQLRETQYF
TRBV19	TRBD2	few	TRBJ2-3	TGTGCCAGTAGTATAGGGGCGGGGGACACAGATACGCAGTATTTT	CASSIGAGDTDTQYF